This entry concerns a single T cell receptor beta chain. What it binds is not known. This sample is part of a study of naive and memory T cell subsets. Whole-study findings and limits: Diversity fell and Gini index rose from naive through CM, EM, EMRA. Clonotypes are single alpha or beta chains, not paired receptors.

Four subsets defined by CD45RA and CD27 were sorted after CD3, CD4, CD8 and live/dead staining. The ends lost 4 bases at V and 7 bases at J; junction bases unmatched: 13. Germline CDR1 MNHEY, CDR2 SMNVEV (reference sequence). The length of the CDR3 is 16 residues. The beta constant-region primer was an equimolar mix of two oligonucleotides covering TRBC1 and TRBC2. Nested alpha and beta constant-region primers with the SP2 primer drove four PCR rounds on ligated cDNA. Ligation attached a single-stranded oligonucleotide with a 12-nucleotide UMI and the SP2 primer to the cDNA 3' end. TCRdb redid the calling of the UMI-ligation and nested PCR reads with MiXCR, one entry per CDR3 protein. The repertoire holds more than 100,000 distinct CDR3 sequences, with just over 35% as singletons.

This TCR derives from a human donor in good health. The sample taken for sequencing was central memory CD4+ T cells from blood. The gene calls are TRBV27 and TRBJ2-5; 9 nucleotides match TRBD1. The CDR3 DNA is TGTGCCAGCAGTTCACGGACAGGGGTGCAGTTAGGGACCCAGTACTTC. It translates to CASSSRTGVQLGTQYF.